A single sample gave rise to the 12 T cell receptor beta chains below, sequenced in a study of graft-versus-host responses after intestinal transplantation. The method was immunoSEQ multiplex PCR; TCRdb's version includes in-frame clones alone and lacks a portion of them. Of 100,000 or so clones in the sample, approximately 95% are singletons; the top ten hold around 1.1%. Their antigens are not known. Sequences were derived from unstimulated CD8+ T cells sorted from spleen or lymph node cells, sampled before transplant. These receptors came from a human donor who was the organ donor for an intestinal transplant.

This clone was seen just once. This chain links TRBV7-9 with TRBJ1-3; TRBD1 matches at 9 bases. The trim removed 5 bases at V and 3 bases at J, leaving 8 bases unmatched. This CDR3 contains 16 residues. The germline gives CDR1 SEHNR, CDR2 FQNEAQ (reference sequence). The CDR3 loop reads CASSLRDRDFGNTIYF. The CDR3 nucleotides read TGTGCCAGCAGCCTCCGGGACAGGGATTTTGGAAACACCATATATTTT.

V is TRBV18 and J is TRBJ2-1; D may be TRBD1 (5 bases). Germline V gene data show CDR1 as KGHSH and CDR2 as LQKENI. The CDR3 is 13 amino acids. Trimming shortened V by 6 bases and J by 2 bases, and 8 bases separated the two germline ends. CDR3 protein: CASSQGAYNEQFF. DNA of the CDR3: TGTGCCAGCTCCCAAGGGGCCTACAATGAGCAGTTCTTC.

The CDR3 sequence is CASSQREGRQDEQYF. The CDR3 bases are TGCGCCAGCAGTCAAAGGGAGGGACGACAGGACGAGCAGTACTTC. The chain carries TRBV23-1 and TRBJ2-7; tentatively, D is TRBD2 (7 bases). TRBV23-1 is annotated as an ORF whose role is uncertain. With 2 bases removed from V and 5 bases from J, the gap between germline ends came to 16 bases. CDR3 length: 15 residues.

The DNA of the CDR3 is TGTGCCAGCAGTTTACTGGGGGCCAACTACGAGCAGTACTTC. Encoded protein: CASSLLGANYEQYF. The chain employs TRBV27 and TRBJ2-7; D is possibly TRBD1 (6 bases). The V gene lost 2 bases and the J gene lost 3 bases, with 11 bases spanning the gap. The V gene's germline CDR1 is MNHEY and CDR2 SMNVEV (reference sequence). The CDR3 is 14 residues long.

This clone was observed a single time. V and J are TRBV9 and TRBJ2-5; 7 nucleotides agree with TRBD1. Germline V gene lookup returns CDR1 SGDLS and CDR2 YYNGEE. Unmatched junction bases numbered 1, after V lost 3 bases and J lost 2 bases. This CDR3 has 13 residues. CDR3 sequence: CASSGTGQETQYF. DNA of the CDR3: TGTGCCAGCAGCGGGACAGGACAAGAGACCCAGTACTTC.

This chain joins TRBV18 and TRBJ2-7; 9 bases align to TRBD1. The germline gives CDR1 KGHSH, CDR2 LQKENI. The CDR3 loop spans 14 amino acids. Trimming took 3 bases from V and 3 from J; bases not matched to a gene: 3. This chain's CDR3 is CASSPTTGGYEQYF. The CDR3 coding sequence is TGTGCCAGCTCACCGACGACAGGGGGCTACGAGCAGTACTTC. The whole variable domain, remainder taken from reference TRBV18 and TRBJ2-7, is NAGVMQNPRHLVRRRGQEARLRCSPMKGHSHVYWYRQLPEEGLKFMVYLQKENIIDESGMPKERFSAEFPKEGPSILRIQQVVRGDSAAYFCASSPTTGGYEQYFGPGTRLTVT.

The rearrangement joins TRBV4-3 to TRBJ2-3; the D gene is possibly TRBD2 (5 bases). The ends were cut back, 0 bases at V and 10 bases at J, with 8 bases in the middle. CDR1 LGHNA and CDR2 YSLEER come from the germline V gene. The CDR3 totals 12 residues. The CDR3 nucleotides read TGCGCCAGCAGCCAAGATCAGAGGGCGCAGTATTTT. Protein product: CASSQDQRAQYF.

The gene calls are TRBV9 and TRBJ1-1, with D maybe TRBD1 (6 bases). Trimming cost V 3 bases and J 4 bases, with 13 bases left between them. Germline V CDR1 and CDR2: SGDLS, YYNGEE. The CDR3 extends over 14 amino acids. This CDR3 is CASSAVEQGTEAFF. The CDR3 nucleotides are TGTGCCAGCAGCGCCGTCGAACAGGGCACTGAAGCTTTCTTT. The entire variable domain, with the rest obtained from reference TRBV9 and TRBJ1-1, is as follows: DSGVTQTPKHLITATGQRVTLRCSPRSGDLSVYWYQQSLDQGLQFLIQYYNGEERAKGNILERFSAQQFPDLHSELNLSSLELGDSALYFCASSAVEQGTEAFFGQGTRLTVV.

This CDR3 reads CASSIFPGTEAFF. CDR3 coding DNA: TGTGCCAGTAGTATTTTTCCGGGCACTGAAGCTTTCTTT. The chain links TRBV19 to TRBJ1-1; D gene ambiguous. Trimming pared 3 bases from V and 4 bases from J, leaving 9 bases between. The germline gives CDR1 LNHDA, CDR2 SQIVND (reference sequence). This CDR3 region has 13 residues.

The rearrangement links TRBV28 to TRBJ1-1; the D is unclear. Germline CDR1 reads MDHEN; CDR2 reads SYDVKM. Trimming stripped 4 bases from V and 4 bases from J, with 22 bases between. The CDR3 has 17 residues. CDR3 in DNA: TGTGCCAGCAGTTGGTTTCCTTGGCAGGTACCGAGCACTGAAGCTTTCTTT. Translating it yields CASSWFPWQVPSTEAFF.

The V call is TRBV6-1, the J call TRBJ1-4; D uncertain. The germline CDR1 and CDR2 sequences are MNHNS and SASEGT. The CDR3 runs to 13 residues. Trimming took off 2 bases at V and 3 bases at J, with 4 bases between the two ends. The chain's CDR3 is CASSEFSNEKLFF. CDR3 bases: TGTGCCAGCAGTGAATTCTCTAATGAAAAACTGTTTTTT.

The chain carries TRBV28 and TRBJ2-1; D is ambiguous. Germline V gene lookup returns CDR1 MDHEN and CDR2 SYDVKM. The V and J ends lost 6 bases and 10 bases respectively, with 13 bases between them. This CDR3 comprises 12 residues. In DNA, the CDR3 is TGTGCCAGCAGCCCTTCGGTGAAAGAGCAGTTCTTC. This gives the protein CASSPSVKEQFF.